The 28 T cell receptor beta chains reported below all come from one sample, sequenced in a study of graft-versus-host responses after intestinal transplantation. Clones were read by immunoSEQ multiplex PCR, and TCRdb kept only the in-frame ones, dropping some. Among about 71,000 clones listed, roughly 91% were seen once. No antigen has been identified for these receptors. The sample here was unstimulated CD8+ T cells sorted from spleen or lymph node cells, taken before intestinal transplant. The receptor set was obtained from a human donor who received an intestinal transplant.

Details on this clone: This clone may be a read error of a much larger clone one base away. V gene TRBV5-1 combines with J gene TRBJ2-7; perhaps TRBD2 as D (7 bases). The length of the CDR3 is 15 residues. Germline V gene sequence: CDR1 SGHRS, CDR2 YFSETQ. DNA of the CDR3: TGCGCCAGCAGCTTGGACGGGGGGCCGTACTACGGGCAGTACTTC. This encodes CASSLDGGPYYGQYF.

The chain combines TRBV7-3 with TRBJ2-3; maybe TRBD2 (7 bases). The CDR3 consists of 17 residues. V lost 1 base and J lost 5, with 19 bases in between. CDR1 is SGHTA and CDR2 is FQGTGA in the germline V gene. CDR3 bases: TGTGCCAGCAGCTTAAAGGCGGGGGCCCCGCCTAAAGATACGCAGTATTTT. Its translation is CASSLKAGAPPKDTQYF.

The V and J genes are TRBV29-1 and TRBJ2-7; a possible D gene is TRBD1 (7 bases). Germline CDR1 and CDR2: SQVTM and ANQGSEA. V lost 1 base, J lost 2 bases, and 12 bases lay in between. CDR3 length: 14 amino acids. The CDR3, as DNA: TGCAGCGTTGAAGGGGCGGGACAGACCTACGAGCAGTACTTC. Translation: CSVEGAGQTYEQYF.

This clone was seen a single time. The chain links TRBV6-1 to TRBJ1-5; tentative D call: TRBD1 (5 bases). CDR3 length equals 15 residues. The V end lost 3 bases, the J end lost 0 bases, and 9 bases lay between the germline ends. The germline gives CDR1 MNHNS, CDR2 SASEGT. The CDR3 reads CASSEQGNSNQPQHF. CDR3 DNA: TGTGCCAGCAGTGAGCAGGGAAATAGCAATCAGCCCCAGCATTTT.

The genes are TRBV27 and TRBJ2-1, with 10 bases fitting TRBD2. Germline V lookup: CDR1 MNHEY, CDR2 SMNVEV (reference sequence). The trim removed 5 bases at V and 2 bases at J, leaving 6 bases unmatched. The CDR3 covers 16 residues. The CDR3 protein is CASSPVSGGAYNEQFF. The CDR3 bases are TGTGCCAGCAGTCCTGTGAGCGGGGGGGCCTACAATGAGCAGTTCTTC.

The rearrangement links TRBV7-3 to TRBJ2-3; D perhaps matches TRBD1 (5 bases). Germline V gene data show CDR1 as SGHTA and CDR2 as FQGTGA. This CDR3 contains 13 residues. V was clipped by 4 bases and J by 5 bases, with 10 bases between them. DNA for the CDR3: TGTGCCAGCAGCTCGACAGTAGTAGATACGCAGTATTTT. Translated, it gives CASSSTVVDTQYF. Full variable domain (missing parts from reference TRBV7-3 and TRBJ2-3): GAGVSQTPSNKVTEKGKYVELRCDPISGHTALYWYRQSLGQGPEFLIYFQGTGAADDSGLPNDRFFAVRPEGSVSTLKIQRTERGDSAVYLCASSSTVVDTQYFGPGTRLTVL.

This chain uses TRBV4-1 with TRBJ1-4; D is uncertain. The CDR3 runs 16 residues. V was clipped by 0 bases and J by 8 bases, with 16 bases between them. Looked up from germline, CDR1 is MGHRA and CDR2 is YSYEKL. The CDR3 DNA reads as TGCGCCAGCAGCCAAGACGGTACCCGGGTGCGAGAAAAACTGTTTTTT. It codes for CASSQDGTRVREKLFF.

The rearrangement joins TRBV15 to TRBJ2-1, with 10 bases that match TRBD2. This CDR3 comprises 14 residues. Germline values: CDR1 LNHNV, CDR2 YYDKDF (reference sequence). Trimming took 8 bases from V and 9 from J; bases not matched to a gene: 10. CDR3 loop: CATGGAGGLSEQFF. CDR3 nucleotide sequence: TGTGCCACCGGTGGAGCGGGGGGGCTCAGTGAGCAGTTCTTC.

The V call is TRBV10-2, the J call TRBJ1-2, with D hard to call. Trimming shortened V by 0 bases and J by 2 bases, and 10 bases separated the two germline ends. This CDR3 has 15 residues. Germline V lookup: CDR1 WSHSY, CDR2 SAAADI. The CDR3 DNA reads TGCGCCAGCAGTGAGTCGAGTCCACCCAACTATGGCTACACCTTC. Residues: CASSESSPPNYGYTF.

The V gene is TRBV10-3, the J gene TRBJ2-5, with D perhaps matching TRBD1 or TRBD2 (7 bases each). Germline loops: CDR1 ENHRY, CDR2 SYGVKD. The CDR3 length is 12 residues. The CDR3 nucleotides read TGTACCACCAGGGGGGAGGGGGAGACCCAGTACTTC. This encodes CTTRGEGETQYF.

This clone was seen only once. The V and J genes are TRBV27 and TRBJ1-4; D ambiguous. CDR3 size: 13 residues. The V gene's germline CDR1 is MNHEY and CDR2 SMNVEV (reference sequence). Trimming stripped 6 bases from V and 7 bases from J, with 12 bases between. The CDR3 DNA follows: TGTGCCAGCAGCCGACTCCTGGGTGAAAAACTGTTTTTT. It is translated as CASSRLLGEKLFF.

The V call is TRBV5-1, the J call TRBJ2-7; 9 bases align to TRBD2. With V trimmed by 7 bases and J by 7 bases, 12 bases remained unmatched. Per the germline V gene, CDR1 is SGHRS and CDR2 is YFSETQ. The CDR3 has 14 residues. CDR3 nucleotides: TGCGCCAGCGTCGATAGCGGGGGCCGGGGGGAGCAGTACTTC. Translated, it gives CASVDSGGRGEQYF.

The chain employs TRBV9 and TRBJ1-2; D possibly corresponds to TRBD1 (5 bases). The CDR3 sequence is 14 residues long. Germline V gives CDR1 SGDLS, CDR2 YYNGEE. V was cut by 0 bases and J by 4 bases, with 10 bases left in between. The CDR3 DNA is TGTGCCAGCAGCGTAGTATCAGGGTCCTATGGCTACACCTTC. Residues: CASSVVSGSYGYTF. The full variable domain, its missing parts supplied by reference TRBV9 and TRBJ1-2, is DSGVTQTPKHLITATGQRVTLRCSPRSGDLSVYWYQQSLDQGLQFLIQYYNGEERAKGNILERFSAQQFPDLHSELNLSSLELGDSALYFCASSVVSGSYGYTFGSGTRLTVV.

The V gene is TRBV9, the J gene TRBJ2-1, with TRBD2 identical over 8 bases. The J segment lost 9 bases and the V segment lost 1 base, leaving 9 bases of the junction unmatched. CDR3 size: 15 residues. The germline V gene encodes CDR1 SGDLS and CDR2 YYNGEE. The CDR3 region is CASSVRGGGLGEQFF. CDR3 DNA: TGTGCCAGCAGCGTACGGGGGGGCGGCCTCGGTGAGCAGTTCTTC.

This chain connects TRBV4-2 to TRBJ1-2, with D possibly being TRBD1 (5 bases). The germline V gene encodes CDR1 LGHNA and CDR2 YNFKEQ. The CDR3 is 15 residues long. Trimming removed 1 base from V and 3 bases from J, with 12 bases in between. The CDR3 sequence is CASSQGDGSDYGYTF. CDR3 in DNA: TGTGCCAGCAGCCAAGGGGACGGGAGTGACTATGGCTACACCTTC.

This CDR3 is CASSEAGTNTEAFF. DNA of the CDR3: TGTGCCAGCAGTGAAGCGGGGACGAACACTGAAGCTTTCTTT. This sequence joins TRBV25-1 and TRBJ1-1; a weak D match, TRBD1 (5 bases). Trimming shortened V by 2 bases and J by 1 base, and 8 bases separated the two germline ends. Germline CDR1 is MGHDK and CDR2 is SYGVNS. The CDR3 runs to 14 residues.

This clone is a singleton in its sample. The chain is built from TRBV6-5 and TRBJ2-4, with a possible D match to TRBD1 (6 bases). The CDR3 runs to 15 residues. Germline V gene sequence: CDR1 MNHEY, CDR2 SVGAGI. The V and J ends lost 3 bases and 4 bases respectively, with 13 bases between them. This chain's CDR3 is CASSYGGTGKNIQYF. CDR3 bases: TGTGCCAGCAGTTATGGGGGCACGGGGAAAAACATTCAGTACTTC.

J is TRBJ1-1 and V is TRBV6-5; D not certain. Looked up from germline, CDR1 is MNHEY and CDR2 is SVGAGI. Trimming took 0 bases from V and 8 from J, leaving 13 bases between them. This CDR3 has 14 residues. CDR3: CASSYSIRGIEAFF. The CDR3 nucleotides are TGTGCCAGCAGTTACTCGATCCGAGGCATAGAAGCTTTCTTT.

The rearrangement joins TRBV29-1 to TRBJ2-7, with 8 bases fitting TRBD1. Trimming removed 7 bases from V and 1 base from J; junction bases left unmatched: 6. Germline loops: CDR1 SQVTM, CDR2 ANQGSEA. The CDR3 has 13 residues. CDR3 sequence: CSARTGSSYEQYF. The CDR3 DNA is TGCAGCGCCCGGACAGGGAGTTCCTACGAGCAGTACTTC.

The chain couples TRBV9 to TRBJ2-2; D is unclear. Looked up from germline, CDR1 is SGDLS and CDR2 is YYNGEE. Deletions cut 4 bases from V and 4 bases from J, with 20 bases between. This CDR3 comprises 17 residues. The CDR3, as DNA: TGTGCCAGCAGCTCCTCGCCGGATTCGACGGGCACCGGGGAGCTGTTTTTT. Translating gives CASSSSPDSTGTGELFF.

The V and J genes are TRBV25-1 and TRBJ1-1; D gene unclear. The CDR3 loop spans 13 amino acids. Germline V gene data show CDR1 as MGHDK and CDR2 as SYGVNS. Trimming took off 9 bases at V and 2 bases at J, with 13 bases between the two ends. For the CDR3, the DNA is TGTGCCAGTTCGCAGGTCCTCAACACTGAAGCTTTCTTT. Its protein is CASSQVLNTEAFF.

The chain carries TRBV9 and TRBJ2-3; D is perhaps TRBD1 (6 bases). The CDR3 runs 14 residues. V lost 3 bases and J 2 bases, leaving 10 bases between the germline ends. Looked up from germline, CDR1 is SGDLS and CDR2 is YYNGEE. This chain's CDR3 is CASSAQGTTDTQYF. Here the CDR3 DNA reads TGTGCCAGCAGCGCACAGGGAACCACAGATACGCAGTATTTT.

The count of this clone is one. The gene calls are TRBV10-1 and TRBJ2-2; 9 positions agree with TRBD1. V was clipped by 2 bases and J by 5 bases; unmatched bases: 3. Germline lookup yields CDR1 WNHNN and CDR2 SYGVQD (reference sequence). This CDR3 spans 15 amino acids. The CDR3 DNA sequence: TGCGCCAGCAGTGAGGGACAGGGGTTTACCGGGGAGCTGTTTTTT. Protein sequence: CASSEGQGFTGELFF.

The V call is TRBV6-1, the J call TRBJ1-4; D gene ambiguous. V dropped 2 bases and J dropped 0 bases, with 7 bases sitting between them. The germline V gene encodes CDR1 MNHNS and CDR2 SASEGT. The CDR3 spans 15 residues. The CDR3, as DNA: TGTGCCAGCAGTGAACCAGTCGCAACTAATGAAAAACTGTTTTTT. Amino acids: CASSEPVATNEKLFF.

The chain has TRBV25-1 and TRBJ2-1; D perhaps matches TRBD1 (6 bases). The CDR3 covers 15 residues. The V end lost 8 bases, the J end lost 0 bases, and 14 bases lay between the germline ends. The germline V gene has CDR1 MGHDK and CDR2 SYGVNS. The CDR3 sequence is CASGQTHSSYNEQFF. CDR3 bases: TGTGCCAGCGGACAGACCCATAGCTCCTACAATGAGCAGTTCTTC.

On this clone itself: Within the sample, other DNA sequences also encode this same CDR3. This sequence joins TRBV15 and TRBJ1-1; D is unclear. Trimming took 0 bases from V and 2 from J, leaving 4 bases between them. CDR1 is LNHNV and CDR2 is YYDKDF in the germline V gene (reference sequence). The CDR3 has 13 residues. The CDR3 protein is CATSRDRNTEAFF. The CDR3 DNA follows: TGTGCCACCAGCAGAGACAGAAACACTGAAGCTTTCTTT.

The genes are TRBV27 and TRBJ1-1, with 8 bases fitting TRBD1. This CDR3 has 13 amino acids. CDR1 MNHEY and CDR2 SMNVEV come from the germline V gene (reference sequence). Trimming cost V 3 bases and J 4 bases; bases outside gene matches: 1. CDR3 loop: CASSFTGGTEAFF. CDR3 DNA sequence: TGTGCCAGCAGTTTCACAGGGGGCACTGAAGCTTTCTTT.

The chain links TRBV7-9 to TRBJ2-7, with a possible D match to TRBD2 (5 bases). Germline CDR1 SEHNR, CDR2 FQNEAQ (reference sequence). There are 14 residues in the CDR3. V lost 7 bases and J 0 bases, leaving 13 bases between the germline ends. CDR3 region: CASIPRDLSYEQYF. CDR3 DNA sequence: TGTGCCAGCATCCCCCGGGATCTCTCCTACGAGCAGTACTTC.